This TCR beta chain was sequenced during a study of OX40 agonist ivuxolimab in advanced cancers. Overall study: Allowance was made for prior anti-PD-1, anti-PD-L1 or anti-CTLA-4 therapy, and around 41% had some.

Turning to this clone: As yet, its antigen is unknown.

Libraries were prepared by immunoSEQ multiplex PCR; TCRdb keeps only in-frame clonotypes and omits some of them. The sample consists of some 80,000 clones, around nine tenths of them appearing once. Broader study findings: CD8+ T cells were the subset that, on average, had more expanded clones than CD4+.

Germline V gene sequence: CDR1 LNHDA, CDR2 SQIVND (reference sequence). V lost 9 bases, J lost 7 bases, and 19 bases stayed unmatched. The CDR3 loop spans 16 amino acids. Enrollment shut out patients with autoimmune disease history or systemic immunosuppression. Sample: CD4+ or CD8+ T cells sorted from blood, taken in a trial of the OX40 agonist ivuxolimab. The source is an adult with an advanced solid tumor such as melanoma, head and neck, liver or kidney cancer. J is TRBJ1-2 and V is TRBV19, with 8 bases aligning to TRBD1. CDR3 region: CASQTTGGRGLSGYTF. In DNA, the CDR3 is TGTGCCAGCCAAACAACTGGAGGCAGGGGGCTATCTGGCTACACCTTC.